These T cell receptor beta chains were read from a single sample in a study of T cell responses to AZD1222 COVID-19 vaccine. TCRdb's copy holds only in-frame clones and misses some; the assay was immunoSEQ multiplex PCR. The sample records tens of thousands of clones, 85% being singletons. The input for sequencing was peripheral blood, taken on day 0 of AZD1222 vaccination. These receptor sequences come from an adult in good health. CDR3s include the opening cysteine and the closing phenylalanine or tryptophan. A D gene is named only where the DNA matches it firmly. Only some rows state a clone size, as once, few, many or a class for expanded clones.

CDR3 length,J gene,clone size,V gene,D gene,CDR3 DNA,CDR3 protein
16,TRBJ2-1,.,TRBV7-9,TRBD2,TGTGCCAGCAGCTTTACATTCACTAGCGTCTACAATGAGCAGTTCTTC,CASSFTFTSVYNEQFF
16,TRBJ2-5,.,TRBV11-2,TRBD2,TGTGCCAGCAGCCTCCGACTAGCGGGCATTCAAGAGACCCAGTACTTC,CASSLRLAGIQETQYF
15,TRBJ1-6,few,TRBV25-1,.,TGTGCCAGCAGTGTTAGCGACAGCCCTAATTCACCCCTCCACTTT,CASSVSDSPNSPLHF
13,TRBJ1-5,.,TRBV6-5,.,TGTGCCAGCAGTTACTCGTTTGATCAGCCCCAGCATTTT,CASSYSFDQPQHF
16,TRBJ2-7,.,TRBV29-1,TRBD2,TGCAGCGTTGAGATTTCCTCGGGGGGGACGTCCTACGAGCAGTACTTC,CSVEISSGGTSYEQYF
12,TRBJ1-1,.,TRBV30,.,TGTGCCTGGAGTGTAGCCATGGCTGAAGCTTTCTTT,CAWSVAMAEAFF
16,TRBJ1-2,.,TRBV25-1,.,TGTGCCAGCAGTGAACATTCCAGTGGCGGAGGGTATGGCTACACCTTC,CASSEHSSGGGYGYTF
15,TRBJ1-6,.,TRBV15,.,TGTGCCACCAGCGGGGGCCTCTCCTATAATTCACCCCTCCACTTT,CATSGGLSYNSPLHF
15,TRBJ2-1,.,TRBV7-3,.,TGTGCCAGCAGCCCGACGGGTAGGCTCAACAATGAGCAGTTCTTC,CASSPTGRLNNEQFF
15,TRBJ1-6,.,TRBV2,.,TGTGCCAGCAGTCAAGGACGAACCGGCAATTCACCCCTCCACTTT,CASSQGRTGNSPLHF
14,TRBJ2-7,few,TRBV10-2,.,TGCGCCAGCACGGTACAGGGGAGGACTAACGAGCAGTACTTC,CASTVQGRTNEQYF
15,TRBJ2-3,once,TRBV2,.,TGTGCCAGCAGTGACGCCCTGACGCTGACAGATACGCAGTATTTT,CASSDALTLTDTQYF
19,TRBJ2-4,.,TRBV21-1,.,TGTGCCAGCAGCAAAGCAACGTGGCAGGAGGGCTTAGCCAAAAACATTCAGTACTTC,CASSKATWQEGLAKNIQYF
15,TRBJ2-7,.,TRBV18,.,TGTGCCAGCTCACCCCGTCTGGAGAGTGGGTCCGAGCAGTACTTC,CASSPRLESGSEQYF
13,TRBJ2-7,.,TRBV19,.,TGTGCCAGTAGTATCCGGGATCGGTACGAGCAGTACTTC,CASSIRDRYEQYF
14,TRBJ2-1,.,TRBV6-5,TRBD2,TGTGCCAGCAGGCTAGCGGGAAGCTACAATGAGCAGTTCTTC,CASRLAGSYNEQFF
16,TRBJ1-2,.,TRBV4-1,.,TGCGCCAGCAGCCAAGAAGGGGAGACAGTTGGCTATGGCTACACCTTC,CASSQEGETVGYGYTF
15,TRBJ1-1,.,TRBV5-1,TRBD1,TGCGCCAGCAGCTTGGATGGACAGGGGAACACTGAAGCTTTCTTT,CASSLDGQGNTEAFF
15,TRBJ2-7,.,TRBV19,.,TGTGCCAGTAGTAGTACCACCGGGGCAGGCTACGAGCAGTACTTC,CASSSTTGAGYEQYF
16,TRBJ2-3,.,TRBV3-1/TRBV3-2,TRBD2,TGTGCCAGCAGCCAAGTAGCTAGCGGGGCCACAGATACGCAGTATTTT,CASSQVASGATDTQYF
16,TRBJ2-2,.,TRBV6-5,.,TGTGCCAGCAGTTATGTCGGGACCGACTTAGGCGGGGAGCTGTTTTTT,CASSYVGTDLGGELFF
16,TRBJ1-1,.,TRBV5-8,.,TGTGCCAGCAGCTTTCCCCCGGGCAGGGTAAAAACTGAAGCTTTCTTT,CASSFPPGRVKTEAFF
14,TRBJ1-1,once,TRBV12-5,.,TGTGCTAGTGGCGCCGCACTCCGGGACACTGAAGCTTTCTTT,CASGAALRDTEAFF
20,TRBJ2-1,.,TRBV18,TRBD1,TGTGCCAGCTCACCACCGGGAATAATAAGTCGAAACAGGGGGACAGGTGAGCAGTTCTTC,CASSPPGIISRNRGTGEQFF
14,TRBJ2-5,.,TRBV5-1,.,TGCGCCAGCAGCTTGGTGGGGGGTCGAGAGACCCAGTACTTC,CASSLVGGRETQYF
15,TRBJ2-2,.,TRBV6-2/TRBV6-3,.,TGTGCCAGCAGTACCGACTTCAAAGGCACCGGGGAGCTGTTTTTT,CASSTDFKGTGELFF
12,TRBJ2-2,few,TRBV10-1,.,TGCGCCAGCAGTACGAACACCGGGGAGCTGTTTTTT,CASSTNTGELFF
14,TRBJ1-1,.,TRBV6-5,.,TGTGCCAGCAGCCTACAGGAACCGAACACTGAAGCTTTCTTT,CASSLQEPNTEAFF
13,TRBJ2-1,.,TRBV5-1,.,TGCGCCAGCAGCTTGGCCGGGGTGGATGAGCAGTTCTTC,CASSLAGVDEQFF
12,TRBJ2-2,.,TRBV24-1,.,TGTGCCACCAGTCCTGACACCGGGGAGCTGTTTTTT,CATSPDTGELFF
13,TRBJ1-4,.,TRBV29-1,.,TGCAGCGTTGGCGGGGGTGGCAATGAAAAACTGTTTTTT,CSVGGGGNEKLFF
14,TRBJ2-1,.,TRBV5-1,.,TGCGCCAGCAGCTTGCCCCAGACGGGGAATGAGCAGTTCTTC,CASSLPQTGNEQFF
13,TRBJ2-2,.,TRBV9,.,TGTGCCAGCAGCGGGCTAAGGGCCGGGGAGCTGTTTTTT,CASSGLRAGELFF
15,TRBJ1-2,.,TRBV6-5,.,TGTGCCAGCAGTAATCCTAACACGGCAAACTATGGCTACACCTTC,CASSNPNTANYGYTF
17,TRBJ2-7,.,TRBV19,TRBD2,TGTGCCAGTAGCAAACTAGCGGGGGTATCGAGCTCCTACGAGCAGTACTTC,CASSKLAGVSSSYEQYF
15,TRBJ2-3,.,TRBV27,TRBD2,TGTGCCAGCGGGCGGACTAGCGGGAGGACAGATACGCAGTATTTT,CASGRTSGRTDTQYF
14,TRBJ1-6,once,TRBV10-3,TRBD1,TGTGCCATCAGTCGGGACAGGGGGAATTCACCCCTCCACTTT,CAISRDRGNSPLHF